This TCR beta chain was obtained from a study of breast tumors, draining lymph nodes, adjacent tissues. Findings and caveats of the study: Luminal-like breast cancer showed significantly higher tumor–nontumor repertoire similarity than basal-like. The data were judged consistent with most tumor T cells coming from lymph node and expanding in tumor. Data only fit, rather than demonstrated, lymph node origin of most tumor T cells. Tumor TCR diversity was below lymph nodes but above nontumor tissue.

A note on this clonotype: The target antigen is unknown.

V shed 7 bases and J 4 bases; nucleotides not matched to a gene: 15. Per the germline V gene, CDR1 is SEHNR and CDR2 is FQNEAQ (reference sequence). The length of the CDR3 is 16 residues. Each CDR3 protein is one row after TCRdb ran MiXCR on the multiplex PCR reads. The data contain about 180,000 distinct CDR3 sequences, 30% to 40% of them singletons. The lymph nodes were axillary draining lymph nodes from breast cancer patients. The specimen was axillary lymph node tissue. V is TRBV7-9 and J is TRBJ2-5, with 7 bases aligning to TRBD2. The TCR was taken from a female donor with breast cancer. Some clones in this sample may be carry-over from other donors' samples. Here the CDR3 DNA reads TGTGCCAGCACCCTCATAGTGGGGGAGGGGACAGAGACCCAGTACTTC. Amino acid sequence: CASTLIVGEGTETQYF.